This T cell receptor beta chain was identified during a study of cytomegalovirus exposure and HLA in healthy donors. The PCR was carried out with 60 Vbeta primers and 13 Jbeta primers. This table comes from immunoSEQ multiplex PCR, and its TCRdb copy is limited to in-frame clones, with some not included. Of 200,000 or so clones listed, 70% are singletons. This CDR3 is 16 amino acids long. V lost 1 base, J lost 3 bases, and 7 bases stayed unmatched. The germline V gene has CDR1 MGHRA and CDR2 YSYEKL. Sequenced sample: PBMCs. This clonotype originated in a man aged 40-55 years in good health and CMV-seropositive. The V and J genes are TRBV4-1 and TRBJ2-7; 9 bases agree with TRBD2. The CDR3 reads CASSQGPGAGGYEQYF. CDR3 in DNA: TGCGCCAGCAGCCAAGGTCCAGGAGCGGGAGGCTACGAGCAGTACTTC.